The 5 T cell receptor beta chains below come from one sample, sequenced in a study of T-cell memory formation after mild COVID-19. In TCRdb, the 5' RACE reads were re-called with MiXCR into one record per CDR3 protein. This sample carries nearly 110,000 distinct CDR3 sequences, 15% to 20% of them seen once, and the ten largest clones take 28%. Sequenced: PBMCs or a T cell subset sorted from them (not recorded which). These receptors were obtained from an adult woman who had mild COVID-19 (a few samples of this study predate the infection). Cell type and time point are not known.

The chain combines TRBV5-1 with TRBJ1-4; 10 nucleotides align to TRBD1. The CDR3 runs 14 residues. Germline CDR1 is SGHRS and CDR2 is YFSETQ. The junction had 0 bases not matched to a gene; V was cut back by 0 bases and J by 7 bases. CDR3 coding DNA: TGCGCCAGCAGCTTGGGGACAGGGGGTGAAAAACTGTTTTTT. Its protein is CASSLGTGGEKLFF.

This chain connects TRBV27 to TRBJ2-7; D possibly corresponds to TRBD1 (5 bases). Trimming removed 4 bases from V and 0 bases from J, with 10 bases in between. Germline assignment: CDR1 MNHEY and CDR2 SMNVEV (reference sequence). The CDR3 extends over 14 amino acids. DNA of the CDR3: TGTGCCAGCAGTTCCCGGACACGCTCCTACGAGCAGTACTTC. Its translation: CASSSRTRSYEQYF.

This chain links TRBV27 with TRBJ2-3; 12 nucleotides line up with TRBD1. Germline lookup yields CDR1 MNHEY and CDR2 SMNVEV (reference sequence). CDR3 length equals 16 residues. V trimming: 4 bases; J trimming: 6 bases; junction bases outside the gene matches: 8. The CDR3 reads CASSYTGQGAVDTQYF. The DNA for the CDR3 is TGTGCCAGCAGTTACACGGGACAGGGGGCCGTGGATACGCAGTATTTT.

This clonotype occurred a few times. The chain links TRBV4-2 to TRBJ1-1; the match to TRBD1 covers 9 bases. CDR1 and CDR2 (germline): LGHNA, YNFKEQ. V was pared by 3 bases and J by 5 bases, with 7 bases of the junction left unmatched. The CDR3 totals 15 residues. Here the CDR3 DNA reads TGTGCCAGCAGCCAGGAACAGGGGGCTGGAACTGAAGCTTTCTTT. Encoded protein: CASSQEQGAGTEAFF.

This clonotype was recorded a few times. CDR3 in amino acids: CASRASGSYEQYF. CDR3 coding DNA: TGTGCCAGCAGGGCTAGCGGCTCCTACGAGCAGTACTTC. V usage is TRBV2 and J usage is TRBJ2-7; 7 positions agree with TRBD2. CDR1 and CDR2 from the germline V gene are SNHLY and FYNNEI. CDR3 size: 13 residues. V lost 6 bases, J lost 0 bases, and 2 bases stayed unmatched.